Presented here are 9 T cell receptor beta chains from one specimen sequenced in a study of shared clonotypes between healthy human individuals (dated by TCRdb to the early 2020s). CD8 naive samples consisted of CD45RO-negative cells that were positively selected for CCR7, yielding a CD45RA+CCR7+ population without TemRA cells. Library preparation was by the immunoSEQ multiplex PCR assay. TCRdb took this table from immuneACCESS and kept in-frame rearrangements with V and J called. Such tables lack part of the clones; where checked against another copy, unresolved V genes explain under half of the gap, and the rest is unexplained. The sample data list over 2,000,000 clones, and approximately 92% of these were observed just once. The ten largest clones capture about 1.7% of the sample. The specimen was naive CD8+ T cells from PBMCs. The cell subset or site tag for this specimen amounts to: CD45RA+CCR7+. These receptor sequences come from a man between 18 and 35 years old in good health. Some clones in this sample may be carry-over from other donors' samples.

This clone was counted only a few times. The chain couples TRBV4-2 to TRBJ1-5, with 8 bases fitting TRBD1. V shed 3 bases and J 1 base; nucleotides not matched to a gene: 8. CDR1 and CDR2 (germline): LGHNA, YNFKEQ. This CDR3 region has 17 residues. As DNA, the CDR3 is TGTGCCAGCAGCCAGGGAATGACAGGGGAAAGCAATCAGCCCCAGCATTTT. This sequence encodes CASSQGMTGESNQPQHF.

J is TRBJ2-2 and V is TRBV6-6; 12 positions agree with TRBD2. This CDR3 has 14 residues. J lost 11 bases, V lost 7 bases, and 8 bases had no gene match. Germline-derived CDR1 and CDR2 are MNHNY and SVGAGI (reference sequence). CDR3: CASTLTSGRNELFF. CDR3 nucleotide sequence: TGTGCCAGCACCCTGACTAGCGGGAGAAATGAGCTGTTTTTT.

The chain links TRBV7-3 to TRBJ2-1, with a weak D call TRBD1 (5 bases). Germline V CDR1 and CDR2: SGHTA, FQGTGA. This CDR3 contains 15 residues. V was pared by 3 bases and J by 1 base, with 10 bases between. The CDR3 spells CASSFGKGSYNEQFF. In DNA, the CDR3 is TGTGCCAGCAGCTTCGGTAAGGGGTCCTACAATGAGCAGTTCTTC. Filled out from reference TRBV7-3 and TRBJ2-1, the complete variable domain reads GAGVSQTPSNKVTEKGKYVELRCDPISGHTALYWYRQSLGQGPEFLIYFQGTGAADDSGLPNDRFFAVRPEGSVSTLKIQRTERGDSAVYLCASSFGKGSYNEQFFGPGTRLTVL.

Comment on this clone: The sample contains more than one DNA sequence encoding this CDR3. The chain combines TRBV7-9 with TRBJ1-5, with a tentative D call TRBD1 (6 bases). The V gene's germline CDR1 is SEHNR and CDR2 FQNEAQ (reference sequence). CDR3 length equals 12 residues. V dropped 5 bases and J dropped 7 bases, with 9 bases sitting between them. CDR3 sequence: CASSLGGQPQHF. As DNA, the CDR3 is TGTGCCAGCAGCCTGGGGGGCCAGCCCCAGCATTTT.

The rearrangement links TRBV25-1 to TRBJ2-1; D call uncertain. From germline, CDR1 is MGHDK and CDR2 SYGVNS. The CDR3 spans 16 residues. The V end lost 3 bases, the J end lost 0 bases, and 12 bases lay between the germline ends. Here the CDR3 reads CASSDDASSSYNEQFF. The DNA for the CDR3 is TGTGCCAGCAGTGACGACGCTTCAAGCTCCTACAATGAGCAGTTCTTC.

This sequence joins TRBV4-3 and TRBJ2-6; D is undetermined. V was clipped by 4 bases and J by 1 base, with 29 bases between them. Germline V CDR1 and CDR2: LGHNA, YSLEER. CDR3 length: 22 amino acids. CDR3 coding DNA: TGCGCCAGCAGCCCACAACTTTTGTCCACGACCCCGCAGGCTTCTGGGGCCAACGTCCTGACTTTC. Amino acids: CASSPQLLSTTPQASGANVLTF.

This chain links TRBV28 with TRBJ2-3; TRBD2 agrees at 7 bases. Losses at the gene ends were 3 bases for V and 4 bases for J; bases not matched to a gene: 16. Germline loops: CDR1 MDHEN, CDR2 SYDVKM. The CDR3 spans 18 residues. CDR3 DNA: TGTGCCAGCAGTTTTATGGGGGAGGGCCTGAGGGCGGCAGATACGCAGTATTTT. The encoded protein is CASSFMGEGLRAADTQYF.

The chain combines TRBV4-3 with TRBJ2-1, with 8 nucleotides matching TRBD2. Germline V gene sequence: CDR1 LGHNA, CDR2 YSLEER. V gave up 2 bases and J gave up 2 bases; unmatched junction bases: 2. CDR3 length equals 15 residues. The CDR3 is CASSQSSGAYNEQFF. The CDR3 bases are TGCGCCAGCAGCCAAAGTAGCGGGGCCTACAATGAGCAGTTCTTC.

This clone was observed a single time. This sample also contains other DNA sequences that code for the same CDR3. The V and J genes are TRBV27 and TRBJ1-1, with D possibly matching TRBD1 (6 bases). The V end was cut by 3 bases, the J end by 1 base, with 9 bases between. This CDR3 is built from 14 residues. The V gene's germline CDR1 is MNHEY and CDR2 SMNVEV (reference sequence). CDR3 amino acids: CASSFSRGNTEAFF. Written as DNA, the CDR3 is TGTGCCAGCAGTTTCAGCAGGGGGAACACTGAAGCTTTCTTT.